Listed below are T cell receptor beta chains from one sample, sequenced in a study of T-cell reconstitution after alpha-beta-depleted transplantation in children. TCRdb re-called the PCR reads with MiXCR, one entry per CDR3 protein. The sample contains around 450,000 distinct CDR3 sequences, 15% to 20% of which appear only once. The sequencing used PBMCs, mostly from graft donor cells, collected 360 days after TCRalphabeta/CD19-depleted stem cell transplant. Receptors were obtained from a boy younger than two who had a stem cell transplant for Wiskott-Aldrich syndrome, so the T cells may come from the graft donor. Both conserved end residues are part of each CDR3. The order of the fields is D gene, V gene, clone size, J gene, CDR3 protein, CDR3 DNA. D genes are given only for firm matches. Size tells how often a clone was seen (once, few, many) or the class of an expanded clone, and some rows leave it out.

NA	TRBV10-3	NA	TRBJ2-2	CAISESNRRAGELFF	TGTGCCATCAGTGAGTCGAATAGACGTGCCGGGGAGCTGTTTTTT
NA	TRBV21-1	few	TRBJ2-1	CASSPPGWGGEQFF	TGTGCCAGCAGCCCCCCCGGGTGGGGTGGTGAGCAGTTCTTC
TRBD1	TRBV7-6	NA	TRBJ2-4	CASSLEEGTGGSDIQYF	TGTGCCAGCAGCTTAGAAGAGGGGACAGGGGGTTCGGACATTCAGTACTTC
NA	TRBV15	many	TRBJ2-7	CATSRGPRDEQYF	TGTGCCACCAGCAGAGGTCCCCGGGACGAGCAGTACTTC
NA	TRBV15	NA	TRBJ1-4	CATSTTGFAGEKLFF	TGTGCCACCAGCACTACAGGGTTCGCGGGTGAAAAACTGTTTTTT
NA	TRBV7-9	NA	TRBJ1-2	CASSLTLRRNGYTF	TGTGCCAGCAGCTTAACCCTGAGGCGGAATGGCTACACCTTC
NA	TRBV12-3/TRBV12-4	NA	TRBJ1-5	CASSLADSRFTNQPQHF	TGTGCCAGCAGTTTAGCGGACAGCCGGTTTACCAATCAGCCCCAGCATTTT
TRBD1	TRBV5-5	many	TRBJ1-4	CASSSPGQGQEKLFF	TGTGCCAGCAGCTCACCGGGACAGGGTCAAGAAAAACTGTTTTTT
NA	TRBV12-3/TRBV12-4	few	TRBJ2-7	CASSPPHTGTPSYEQYF	TGTGCCAGCAGTCCTCCCCACACCGGGACTCCTTCCTACGAGCAGTACTTC
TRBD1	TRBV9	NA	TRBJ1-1	CASSVQDRGEAFF	TGTGCCAGCAGCGTCCAGGACAGGGGCGAAGCTTTCTTT
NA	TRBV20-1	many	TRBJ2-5	CSASILMWETQYF	TGCAGTGCTTCTATTTTAATGTGGGAGACCCAGTACTTC
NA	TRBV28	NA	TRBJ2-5	CASSLNGRKTQYF	TGTGCCAGCAGTTTAAATGGGCGAAAGACCCAGTACTTC
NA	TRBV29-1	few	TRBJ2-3	CSVGVATDTQYF	TGCAGCGTAGGGGTGGCGACAGATACGCAGTATTTT
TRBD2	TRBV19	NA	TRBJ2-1	CASSIRLAGGNEQFF	TGTGCCAGTAGTATTCGACTAGCGGGAGGCAATGAGCAGTTCTTC
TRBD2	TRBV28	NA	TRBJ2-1	CASSSIAAGRDEQFF	TGTGCCAGCAGTTCGATTGCGGCAGGGAGGGATGAGCAGTTCTTC
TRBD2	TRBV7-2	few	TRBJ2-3	CASSFLAGGPPTDTQYF	TGTGCCAGCAGCTTTCTAGCGGGGGGGCCCCCCACAGATACGCAGTATTTT
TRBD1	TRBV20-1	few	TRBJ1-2	CSARLGDRRYGYTF	TGCAGTGCTAGATTAGGGGACAGGCGCTATGGCTACACCTTC
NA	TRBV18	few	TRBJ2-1	CASSPRDLGFNEQFF	TGTGCCAGCTCACCCCGGGACCTTGGGTTCAATGAGCAGTTCTTC
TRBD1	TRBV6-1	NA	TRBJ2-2	CASSTTGYSNTGELFF	TGTGCCAGCAGTACGACAGGGTATTCGAACACCGGGGAGCTGTTTTTT
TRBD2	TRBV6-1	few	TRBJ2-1	CASSLVGGTSSYNEQFF	TGTGCCAGCAGCCTTGTAGGGGGGACTAGCTCCTACAATGAGCAGTTCTTC
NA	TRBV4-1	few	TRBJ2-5	CASSTGTEETQYF	TGCGCCAGCAGCACCGGGACGGAAGAGACCCAGTACTTC
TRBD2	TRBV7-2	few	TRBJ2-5	CASSLLAGVTQYF	TGTGCCAGCAGCTTACTAGCGGGAGTGACCCAGTACTTC
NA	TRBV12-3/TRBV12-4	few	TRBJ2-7	CASSSLRDSIYEQYF	TGTGCCAGCAGCTCCCTGAGGGACTCCATATACGAGCAGTACTTC
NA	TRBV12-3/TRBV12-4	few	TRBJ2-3	CASSPLNVADTQYF	TGTGCCAGCAGCCCATTGAATGTCGCGGATACGCAGTATTTT
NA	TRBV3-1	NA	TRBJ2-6	CASSLSQNRETGANVLTF	TGTGCCAGCAGCCTCAGCCAAAACAGGGAGACTGGGGCCAACGTCCTGACTTTC
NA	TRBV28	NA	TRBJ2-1	CASSNGQWMYNEQFF	TGTGCCAGCAGCAACGGACAGTGGATGTACAATGAGCAGTTCTTC
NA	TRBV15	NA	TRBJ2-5	CATSRVVGEETQYF	TGTGCCACCAGCAGAGTAGTCGGGGAGGAGACCCAGTACTTC
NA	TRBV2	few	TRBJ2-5	CASIAGQETQYF	TGTGCCAGCATCGCCGGCCAAGAGACCCAGTACTTC
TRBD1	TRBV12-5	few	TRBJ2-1	CASGLVRTGGNNEQFF	TGTGCTAGTGGTTTGGTACGGACAGGGGGAAACAATGAGCAGTTCTTC
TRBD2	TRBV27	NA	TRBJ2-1	CASSSGTSGLNEQFF	TGTGCCAGCAGTTCTGGGACTAGCGGCCTCAATGAGCAGTTCTTC
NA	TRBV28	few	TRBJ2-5	CASSFEIFQETQYF	TGTGCCAGCAGTTTCGAGATCTTTCAAGAGACCCAGTACTTC
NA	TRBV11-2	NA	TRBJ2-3	CASSLGAGTLPDTQYF	TGTGCCAGCAGCTTAGGAGCTGGAACTTTGCCAGATACGCAGTATTTT
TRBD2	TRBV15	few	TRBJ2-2	CATSRVTLASGELFF	TGTGCCACCAGCAGAGTTACACTAGCGTCCGGGGAGCTGTTTTTT
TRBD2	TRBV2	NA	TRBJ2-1	CASSVRKLAGPEFWEQFF	TGTGCCAGCAGTGTGAGGAAACTAGCGGGACCCGAGTTCTGGGAGCAGTTCTTC
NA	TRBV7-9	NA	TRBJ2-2	CASSLTDFTGELFF	TGTGCCAGCAGCTTGACAGATTTCACCGGGGAGCTGTTTTTT
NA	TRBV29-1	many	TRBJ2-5	CSAREGAGETQYF	TGCAGCGCCAGAGAAGGGGCCGGAGAGACCCAGTACTTC
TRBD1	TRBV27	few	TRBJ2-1	CASSFLTPTGSSYNEQFF	TGTGCCAGCAGTTTCCTTACCCCGACAGGGAGCTCCTACAATGAGCAGTTCTTC
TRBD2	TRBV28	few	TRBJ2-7	CASSLGLAGGRIVDEQYF	TGTGCCAGCAGTTTAGGGCTAGCGGGGGGGCGTATAGTGGACGAGCAGTACTTC
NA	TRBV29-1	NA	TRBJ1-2	CSVQLAGDPYGYTF	TGCAGCGTTCAATTGGCAGGGGACCCCTATGGCTACACCTTC
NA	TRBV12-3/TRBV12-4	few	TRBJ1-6	CASSFTNNSPLHF	TGTGCCAGCAGTTTTACGAATAATTCACCCCTCCACTTT
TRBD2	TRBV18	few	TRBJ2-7	CASSPGLAGISYEQYF	TGTGCCAGCTCACCGGGACTAGCGGGCATCTCCTACGAGCAGTACTTC
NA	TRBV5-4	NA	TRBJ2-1	CASSLPRGPLSYNEQFF	TGTGCCAGCAGCTTACCACGGGGTCCGCTTAGCTACAATGAGCAGTTCTTC
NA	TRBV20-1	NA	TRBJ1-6	CSARRTWGSPLHF	TGCAGTGCTAGAAGGACCTGGGGTTCACCCCTCCACTTT
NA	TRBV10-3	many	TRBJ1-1	CAITYSRGDTEAFF	TGTGCCATCACTTACAGCCGCGGCGACACTGAAGCTTTCTTT
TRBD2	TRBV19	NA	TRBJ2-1	CASSILAGLFGEQFF	TGTGCCAGTAGTATCCTAGCGGGATTATTCGGTGAGCAGTTCTTC
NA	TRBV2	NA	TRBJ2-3	CASSSRGGRHTDTQYF	TGTGCCAGCAGTTCGAGGGGGGGGAGACACACAGATACGCAGTATTTT
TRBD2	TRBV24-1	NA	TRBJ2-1	CATSGGGRINEQFF	TGTGCCACCAGTGGCGGCGGGAGGATCAATGAGCAGTTCTTC
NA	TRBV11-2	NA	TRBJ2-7	CASSLDYYSYEQYF	TGTGCCAGCAGCTTAGATTACTACTCCTACGAGCAGTACTTC
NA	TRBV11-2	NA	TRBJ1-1	CASSLYRVNTEAFF	TGTGCCAGCAGCTTATACAGGGTTAACACTGAAGCTTTCTTT
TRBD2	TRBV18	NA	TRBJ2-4	CASYPGGSKNIQYF	TGTGCCAGCTACCCCGGGGGGAGCAAAAACATTCAGTACTTC
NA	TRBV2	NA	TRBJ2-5	CASSEVQPQETQYF	TGTGCCAGCAGTGAGGTACAGCCCCAGGAGACCCAGTACTTC
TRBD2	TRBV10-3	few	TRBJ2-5	CANSGETVTQETQYF	TGTGCCAACAGCGGGGAGACAGTCACCCAAGAGACCCAGTACTTC
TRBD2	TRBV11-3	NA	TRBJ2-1	CASSRDLAGIYNEQFF	TGTGCCAGCAGCAGGGATCTAGCGGGGATCTACAATGAGCAGTTCTTC
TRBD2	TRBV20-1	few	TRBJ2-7	CSARAYGLAGVLTYEQYF	TGCAGTGCTAGAGCCTATGGGCTAGCGGGAGTCCTTACCTACGAGCAGTACTTC
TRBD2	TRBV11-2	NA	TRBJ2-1	CASSPPTSGRSNEQFF	TGTGCCAGCAGCCCCCCGACTAGCGGGAGATCCAATGAGCAGTTCTTC